Following are 9 T cell receptor beta chains from one sample sequenced in a study of a mutant IDH1 vaccine in newly diagnosed glioma. Regarding time point: week 35, safety follow-up. Each vaccine dose was 300 ug of mutant IDH1 20-mer peptide, with topical imiquimod. Generated by immunoSEQ multiplex PCR, the TCRdb table keeps only in-frame clones and is missing some. Among approximately 43,000 clones listed, around 89% were seen once. No antigen has been assigned to these receptors. The input for sequencing was PBMCs, taken from a glioma patient whose treatment included an IDH1 peptide vaccine. The receptor set was obtained from a man aged 35-49 years with glioma.

The genes are TRBV6-6 and TRBJ1-5; D is undetermined. This CDR3 is 13 amino acids long. Looked up from germline, CDR1 is MNHNY and CDR2 is SVGAGI (reference sequence). The V and J ends lost 0 bases and 10 bases respectively, with 10 bases between them. The CDR3 DNA reads as TGTGCCAGCAGTTACTCGACCCGAGACCCCCAGCATTTT. It codes for CASSYSTRDPQHF.

V is TRBV28 and J is TRBJ1-6; weak D call: TRBD1 (5 bases). Germline assignment: CDR1 MDHEN and CDR2 SYDVKM. V shed 3 bases and J shed 5 bases, with 11 bases lying between them. This CDR3 is 15 amino acids long. The DNA of the CDR3 is TGTGCCAGCAGTTTTGACGACAGAGATAATTCACCCCTCCACTTT. This gives the protein CASSFDDRDNSPLHF.

The V call is TRBV28, the J call TRBJ1-2; 9 positions agree with TRBD1. The junction had 9 bases not matched to a gene; V was cut back by 6 bases and J by 4 bases. Germline-derived CDR1 and CDR2 are MDHEN and SYDVKM. CDR3 length: 15 residues. CDR3 amino acids: CASSKAGTGTYGYTF. CDR3 bases: TGTGCCAGCAGCAAAGCGGGGACAGGGACCTATGGCTACACCTTC.

J is TRBJ2-5 and V is TRBV10-3; tentatively, D is TRBD1 (6 bases). Germline V CDR1 and CDR2: ENHRY, SYGVKD. The CDR3 extends over 15 amino acids. Trimming took 3 bases from V and 1 from J, leaving 12 bases between them. The CDR3 DNA follows: TGTGCCATCAGTGAAAATCCGGACAGCCAAGAGACCCAGTACTTC. Translating gives CAISENPDSQETQYF.

J is TRBJ2-1 and V is TRBV28, with TRBD2 matching over 9 bases. The CDR3 covers 15 residues. V dropped 5 bases and J dropped 3; count of bases not matched to a gene: 5. CDR1 and CDR2 (germline): MDHEN, SYDVKM. The CDR3: CASSLTTSGYNEQFF. The CDR3 nucleotides are TGTGCCAGCAGTCTAACGACTAGCGGCTACAATGAGCAGTTCTTC. Together with reference TRBV28 and TRBJ2-1, the CDR3 gives the full variable domain: DVKVTQSSRYLVKRTGEKVFLECVQDMDHENMFWYRQDPGLGLRLIYFSYDVKMKEKGDIPEGYSVSREKKERFSLILESASTNQTSMYLCASSLTTSGYNEQFFGPGTRLTVL.

Turning to this clone: In the same sample, other DNA sequences code for this CDR3. The CDR3 is CSVRVNTEAFF. CDR3 bases: TGCAGCGTCCGCGTGAACACTGAAGCTTTCTTT. V usage is TRBV29-1 and J usage is TRBJ1-1; D is unresolved. The CDR3 sequence is 11 residues long. The germline CDR1 and CDR2 sequences are SQVTM and ANQGSEA. Trimming took 6 bases from V and 0 from J, leaving 5 bases between them.

As regards this clone: The junction differs from germline at one of its ends, possibly a read error. This chain links TRBV6-1 with TRBJ2-7, with 9 positions matching TRBD2. Germline V lookup: CDR1 MNHNS, CDR2 SASEGT. The CDR3 totals 16 residues. Written as DNA, the CDR3 is TGTGCCAGCAGTGAAGTGGGGCTAGCGGGATCCTTCGAGCAGTACTTC. This translates into CASSEVGLAGSFEQYF.

The gene calls are TRBV6-5 and TRBJ1-1; 12 nucleotides align to TRBD1. The V segment lost 5 bases and the J segment 7 bases; nucleotides outside the gene matches: 8. The CDR3 has 15 amino acids. Germline CDR1 reads MNHEY; CDR2 reads SVGAGI. In DNA form, the CDR3 reads TGTGCCAGCAGTGCCCCGGGACAGGGGGCCAGTGAAGCTTTCTTT. This sequence encodes CASSAPGQGASEAFF.

This clone came up once. The chain couples TRBV28 to TRBJ2-2; TRBD2 might be the D (5 bases). The germline V and J ends were trimmed by 8 bases and 6 bases, with 13 bases remaining between them. The CDR3 is 13 amino acids. The V gene's germline CDR1 is MDHEN and CDR2 SYDVKM. Written as DNA, the CDR3 is TGTGCCAGCGAGGGTATTGAAGCCGGGGAGCTGTTTTTT. It translates to CASEGIEAGELFF.